The 18 T cell receptor beta chains below all came from one sample that was sequenced in a study of T-cell memory formation after mild COVID-19 (dated by TCRdb to about 2021). The receptor library was made with 5' RACE. Sequencing was carried out with an Illumina NovaSeq 6000. TCRdb ran its own pipeline on the public reads, namely fastp trimming at Q25 and MiXCR clone calling, and kept in-frame beta chains. Each CDR3 protein appears once, grouped with its most common genes and DNA. The sample table lists 400,000 to 550,000 distinct CDR3 sequences, around a quarter of them with a count of one. The ten largest clones take up around 13% of the sample. Sequencing was done on a sample of PBMCs or a T cell subset sorted from them (not recorded which). The receptors stem from an adult woman who had mild COVID-19 (a few samples of this study predate the infection). The sample titles of this study are shuffled in the database, so cell type and time point are left out; the donor was told from shared clones.

This clonotype came up a few times. This sequence joins TRBV29-1 and TRBJ2-1; D may be TRBD1 (6 bases). V gave up 1 base and J gave up 8 bases, with 21 bases separating them. There are 16 residues in the CDR3. The germline gives CDR1 SQVTM, CDR2 ANQGSEA. The CDR3 protein is CSVEVLLTGGLYEQFF. The CDR3 nucleotides are TGCAGCGTTGAAGTCTTGCTGACAGGAGGCTTGTATGAGCAGTTCTTC.

The gene calls are TRBV6-1 and TRBJ2-7; 11 bases fit TRBD2. Germline CDR1 and CDR2: MNHNS and SASEGT. The CDR3 consists of 13 residues. J was trimmed by 5 bases and V by 6 bases; bases with no gene match: 3. The chain's CDR3 is CASRTSGDHEQYF. The CDR3 bases are TGTGCCAGCAGGACTAGCGGGGACCACGAGCAGTACTTC.

The CDR3 DNA reads as TGTGCCAGCAGCTTAGATCAGGGGTTGAACACTGAAGCTTTCTTT. It codes for CASSLDQGLNTEAFF. The V gene is TRBV11-2, the J gene TRBJ1-1; a weak D match, TRBD1 (6 bases). Germline CDR1 is SGHAT and CDR2 is FQNNGV. The V gene lost 0 bases and the J gene lost 0 bases, with 8 bases spanning the gap. This CDR3 is built from 15 residues. Based on the CDR3 plus reference TRBV11-2 and TRBJ1-1, the full variable domain is EAGVAQSPRYKIIEKRQSVAFWCNPISGHATLYWYQQILGQGPKLLIQFQNNGVVDDSQLPKDRFSAERLKGVDSTLKIQPAKLEDSAVYLCASSLDQGLNTEAFFGQGTRLTVV.

The rearrangement links TRBV5-1 to TRBJ2-7; no reliable D call. Looked up from germline, CDR1 is SGHRS and CDR2 is YFSETQ. The CDR3 runs to 14 residues. V lost 4 bases, J lost 5 bases, and 16 bases lay in between. The CDR3 DNA reads TGCGCCAGCAGCCCCGAGGCAAGTTCCCACGAGCAGTACTTC. Translation: CASSPEASSHEQYF.

The chain has TRBV3-1 and TRBJ2-1, with 10 bases aligning to TRBD2. CDR1 is LGHDT, CDR2 YNNKEL, per germline (reference sequence). The J segment lost 10 bases and the V segment lost 3 bases, leaving 12 bases of the junction unmatched. The CDR3 runs 16 residues. The CDR3 DNA sequence: TGTGCCAGCAGCCAGCAGCTAGCGGGGGCCAAGCCGGAGCAGTTCTTC. Its protein product is CASSQQLAGAKPEQFF.

The rearrangement joins TRBV12-3 or TRBV12-4 to TRBJ2-7, with a tentative D call TRBD1 (5 bases). The ends were cut back, 6 bases at V and 5 bases at J, with 11 bases in the middle. This CDR3 contains 12 residues. CDR3 in DNA: TGTGCCAGCAGGATGGTGGGGCACGAGCAGTACTTC. Translation gives CASRMVGHEQYF.

The chain uses TRBV24-1 and TRBJ2-6; no reliable D call. The CDR3 contains 16 residues. CDR1 and CDR2 from the germline V gene are KGHDR and SFDVKD. V gave up 6 bases and J gave up 0 bases, with 11 bases separating them. Written as DNA, the CDR3 is TGTGCCACCAGTCCCCGGGCCCACTCTGGGGCCAACGTCCTGACTTTC. Its translation: CATSPRAHSGANVLTF.

This clonotype was seen ten or more times. This chain uses TRBV5-1 with TRBJ2-7, with 10 nucleotides matching TRBD1. The CDR3 has 15 residues. Losses at the gene ends were 2 bases for V and 2 bases for J; bases not matched to a gene: 4. The germline V gene has CDR1 SGHRS and CDR2 YFSETQ. The CDR3 nucleotides read TGCGCCAGCAGCTTAAGGACAGGGGGACCCTACGAGCAGTACTTC. Amino acids: CASSLRTGGPYEQYF.

The chain combines TRBV12-3 or TRBV12-4 with TRBJ2-7; D remains ambiguous. The CDR3 spans 14 residues. V lost 6 bases, J lost 5 bases, and 17 bases lay in between. CDR3 loop: CASSFRGISDEQYF. For the CDR3, the DNA is TGTGCCAGCAGCTTTCGTGGAATCAGCGACGAGCAGTACTTC.

This clonotype was counted a few times. This chain joins TRBV13 and TRBJ2-1; D may be TRBD1 (5 bases). The length of the CDR3 is 15 residues. Germline V gene sequence: CDR1 PRHDT, CDR2 FYEKMQ (reference sequence). Trimming removed 1 base at V and 8 bases at J, with 15 bases between. The CDR3 reads CASSLVGRAIDEQFF. CDR3 DNA sequence: TGTGCCAGCAGCTTAGTTGGCAGGGCCATTGATGAGCAGTTCTTC.

The genes are TRBV7-9 and TRBJ2-7, with D hard to call. V was pared by 3 bases and J by 5 bases, with 11 bases between. The CDR3 runs to 13 residues. Germline values: CDR1 SEHNR, CDR2 FQNEAQ (reference sequence). CDR3 nucleotides: TGTGCCAGCAGCTTTAGTAACAGCGACGAGCAGTACTTC. This gives the protein CASSFSNSDEQYF.

The V call is TRBV24-1, the J call TRBJ1-5; D is possibly TRBD1 (6 bases). The V end was cut by 5 bases, the J end by 3 bases, with 10 bases between. This CDR3 comprises 14 residues. Looked up from germline, CDR1 is KGHDR and CDR2 is SFDVKD. The CDR3: CATSGGGPNQPQHF. The CDR3 DNA reads TGTGCCACCAGTGGAGGGGGACCCAATCAGCCCCAGCATTTT.

This clonotype was seen a few times. The chain recombines TRBV9 with TRBJ2-7; D is perhaps TRBD1 (6 bases). Germline CDR1 is SGDLS and CDR2 is YYNGEE. The germline V and J ends were trimmed by 5 bases and 5 bases, with 11 bases remaining between them. This CDR3 region has 12 residues. In nucleotides, the CDR3 is TGTGCCAGCAGTACAGGGCCCCACGAGCAGTACTTC. Its protein is CASSTGPHEQYF.

This clonotype was seen a handful of times. The rearrangement joins TRBV15 to TRBJ2-7; 7 nucleotides match TRBD1. CDR1 is LNHNV, CDR2 YYDKDF, per germline (reference sequence). The V gene end was trimmed by 3 bases and the J gene end by 3 bases; junction bases not matched to a gene: 11. The CDR3 totals 16 residues. CDR3 in amino acids: CATSSAWGQSLYEQYF. The CDR3 nucleotides are TGTGCCACCAGCAGCGCCTGGGGACAGAGCCTCTACGAGCAGTACTTC.

This clonotype was counted a few times. The CDR3 loop reads CASSLALTSGRITDTQYF. The CDR3 nucleotides read TGTGCCAGCAGTTTAGCGCTGACTAGCGGGAGGATCACAGATACGCAGTATTTT. The chain has TRBV12-3 or TRBV12-4 and TRBJ2-3; 13 nucleotides match TRBD2. CDR3 length: 18 residues. Trimming removed 0 bases from V and 2 bases from J; junction bases left unmatched: 5.

This chain connects TRBV30 to TRBJ2-7; D is possibly TRBD1 (6 bases). There are 13 residues in the CDR3. With 5 bases removed from V and 3 bases from J, the gap between germline ends came to 14 bases. Germline V gene lookup returns CDR1 GTSNPN and CDR2 SVGIG (reference sequence). CDR3 protein: CAWGLSRGYEQYF. The CDR3 region has the DNA TGTGCCTGGGGACTGTCCAGGGGCTACGAGCAGTACTTC.

The genes are TRBV7-9 and TRBJ2-7; 11 nucleotides agree with TRBD2. This CDR3 has 18 amino acids. Germline V gene data show CDR1 as SEHNR and CDR2 as FQNEAQ (reference sequence). V lost 0 bases, J lost 5 bases, and 12 bases stayed unmatched. The CDR3 reads CASSLAGGSSGRFHEQYF. CDR3 DNA: TGTGCCAGCAGCTTAGCAGGGGGGTCTAGCGGGAGGTTCCACGAGCAGTACTTC. The full variable domain, completed using reference TRBV7-9 and TRBJ2-7, is DTGVSQNPRHKITKRGQNVTFRCDPISEHNRLYWYRQTLGQGPEFLTYFQNEAQLEKSRLLSDRFSAERPKGSFSTLEIQRTEQGDSAMYLCASSLAGGSSGRFHEQYFGPGTRLTVT.

The J gene is TRBJ1-1, the V gene TRBV6-5; weak D call: TRBD1 (6 bases). V gave up 5 bases and J gave up 5 bases, with 12 bases separating them. This CDR3 has 13 residues. The germline V gene encodes CDR1 MNHEY and CDR2 SVGAGI. This chain's CDR3 is CASSGGVRTEAFF. The DNA for the CDR3 is TGTGCCAGCAGTGGGGGCGTTAGGACTGAAGCTTTCTTT.